The present T cell receptor (beta chain) was sequenced within a study of T cells after yellow fever vaccination. The wider study: Low-cell-number fractions were prepared with SMART-Seq v4 Ultra Low Input.

Study results and limitations: Weaker overall, the secondary response nonetheless peaked faster (day 5 versus 15). Clones that expanded after primary vaccination mostly reappeared after the booster (roughly 96% CD4, 75% to 90% CD8).

CDR3 length: 12 residues. The germline gives CDR1 SGHRS, CDR2 YFSETQ. V lost 2 bases to trimming and J lost 8 bases, with 8 bases between them. Comments on this clonotype: What it binds is unknown.

TCRdb fed the 5' RACE reads into MiXCR, producing one record per CDR3 protein. This sample carries hundreds of thousands of distinct CDR3 sequences, 8.7% of them seen once, and the ten largest clones take roughly 18%. J is TRBJ2-1 and V is TRBV5-1; no clear D. The material sequenced was PBMCs, taken on the day of the first yellow fever vaccination. The sequence was obtained from a man between 18 and 35 years old who received the YFV17D yellow fever vaccine. CDR3 loop: CASSLKGYEQFF. Written as DNA, the CDR3 is TGCGCCAGCAGCTTAAAAGGTTATGAGCAGTTCTTC.